These 6 T cell receptor beta chains were sequenced from one sample in a study of T cell responses to AZD1222 COVID-19 vaccine. Profiling relied on immunoSEQ multiplex PCR, and the TCRdb table lists in-frame clones only, not all of them. The data contain roughly 150,000 clones, over 75% of them singletons. The sample here was peripheral blood, taken on day 0 of AZD1222 vaccination. The receptors come from an adult in good health.

The rearrangement uses TRBV4-1 and TRBJ1-2; D call uncertain. The CDR3 has 17 residues. Deletions cut 2 bases from V and 7 bases from J, with 23 bases between. Germline-derived CDR1 and CDR2 are MGHRA and YSYEKL. The CDR3 region is CASSQQPNTPGARGYTF. In DNA, the CDR3 is TGCGCCAGCAGCCAACAACCTAATACACCCGGAGCTCGTGGCTACACCTTC.

CDR3 DNA sequence: TGTGCCAGCAGTAAAAATTACCCGGGACTAGCGTGGGAGCAGTACTTC. Amino acids: CASSKNYPGLAWEQYF. The rearrangement joins TRBV25-1 to TRBJ2-7; TRBD2 aligns across 10 bases. Trimming cost V 5 bases and J 7 bases; bases outside gene matches: 14. CDR1 is MGHDK and CDR2 is SYGVNS in the germline V gene. This CDR3 has 16 amino acids.

The gene calls are TRBV5-1 and TRBJ1-5; perhaps TRBD1 as D (6 bases). CDR3 length: 15 amino acids. Deletions cut 5 bases from V and 2 bases from J, with 14 bases between. CDR1 is SGHRS, CDR2 YFSETQ, per germline. CDR3 protein: CASRRTGRGNQPQHF. Here the CDR3 DNA reads TGCGCCAGCAGACGAACAGGGCGAGGCAATCAGCCCCAGCATTTT.

The chain combines TRBV20-1 with TRBJ1-2; D may be TRBD1 (6 bases). V lost 3 bases to trimming and J lost 1 base, with 15 bases between them. CDR3 length equals 15 residues. Germline V gene data show CDR1 as DFQATT and CDR2 as SNEGSKA (reference sequence). The CDR3 here is CSASSTGLVNYGYTF. For the CDR3, the DNA is TGCAGTGCTAGTTCTACAGGGCTAGTTAACTATGGCTACACCTTC.

V gene TRBV28 combines with J gene TRBJ2-4; 8 bases fit TRBD1. V was pared by 7 bases and J by 1 base, with 12 bases of the junction left unmatched. Germline CDR1 and CDR2: MDHEN and SYDVKM. The CDR3 contains 17 residues. The CDR3, as DNA: TGTGCCAGCAAGGGCAGGGGGCTGACTGGGGCCAAAAACATTCAGTACTTC. Protein sequence: CASKGRGLTGAKNIQYF.

The V gene is TRBV28, the J gene TRBJ1-1, with D possibly being TRBD1 (6 bases). The V and J ends lost 3 bases and 7 bases respectively, with 15 bases between them. Germline CDR1 is MDHEN and CDR2 is SYDVKM. There are 14 residues in the CDR3. Here the CDR3 DNA reads TGTGCCAGCAGTTTGACAGGAGGGGGAGTTGAAGCTTTCTTT. The encoded protein is CASSLTGGGVEAFF.